This entry features one TCR beta chain sequence. What it binds is not known. The record originates from a study of T cells in localized non-small cell lung cancer. The length of the CDR3 is 17 residues. V lost 1 base and J lost 7; bases outside the gene matches: 8. Per germline, CDR1 WSHSY and CDR2 SAAADI. Libraries were prepared by immunoSEQ multiplex PCR; TCRdb keeps only in-frame clonotypes and omits some of them. Here the sample spans fewer than 40,000 clones, about 85% being singletons. Findings of the study overall: Heterogeneity stays possible, as sequencing covered only one tumor region. Appearances in adjacent lung were noted for a median 57 of the top 100 tumor clones.

This TCR derives from a man between 35 and 75 years old with stage III lung adenocarcinoma. The V gene is TRBV10-2, the J gene TRBJ2-1; 12 positions agree with TRBD1. This specimen consisted of peripheral blood mononuclear cells, obtained before any cancer treatment. The CDR3 DNA reads TGCGCCAGCAGTGAGTTTGGGACAGGGGGCGGGAAGAATGAGCAGTTCTTC. It translates to CASSEFGTGGGKNEQFF.